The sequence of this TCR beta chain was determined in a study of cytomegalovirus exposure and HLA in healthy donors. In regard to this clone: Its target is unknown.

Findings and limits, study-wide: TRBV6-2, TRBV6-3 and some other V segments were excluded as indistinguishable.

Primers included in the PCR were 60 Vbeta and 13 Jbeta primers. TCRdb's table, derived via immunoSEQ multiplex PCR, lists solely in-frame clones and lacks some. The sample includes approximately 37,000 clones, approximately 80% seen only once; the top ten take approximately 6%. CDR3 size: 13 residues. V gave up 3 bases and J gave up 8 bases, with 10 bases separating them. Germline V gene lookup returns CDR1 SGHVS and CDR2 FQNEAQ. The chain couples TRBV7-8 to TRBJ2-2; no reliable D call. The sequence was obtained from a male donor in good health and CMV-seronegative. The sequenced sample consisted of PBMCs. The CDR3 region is CASSFLRRGELFF. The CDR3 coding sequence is TGTGCCAGCAGCTTCCTGCGAAGAGGGGAGCTGTTTTTT.